This T cell receptor (beta chain) stems from a study of tissue T cells after allogeneic stem cell transplantation (dated by TCRdb to between 2021 and 2023). Looking at the study overall: TCR beta repertoires were profiled across many tissues obtained from research autopsies of patients with and without GVHD, as well as in mouse models of GVHD. The human arm was a prospective observational study without blinding or randomization. Findings and caveats that apply to the study as a whole: Within patients, how anatomically similar the tissues were was a key factor in shaping TCR repertoire composition, regardless of disease or transplant status. Only a few T cell clones appeared in more than one patient, yet motif-based clustering showed tissue-specific repertoire signatures that were shared between patients. The study did not establish which tissue TCRs were alloreactive or antigen-specific, and some clones may have been host cells that persisted. In both patients and mice, T cells from blood and spleen covered only a limited part of the TCR repertoire found in tissues. Sampling depth was acknowledged as a limitation, and the patient cohort was both small and clinically heterogeneous.

The library was produced with the immunoSEQ multiplex PCR assay. Adaptive Biotechnologies performed the TCRbeta CDR3 sequencing at survey depth and reported CDR3 sequences, V/J genes, productive frequency and template counts. TCR beta CDR3 regions were amplified from genomic DNA rather than RNA. Regarding the original processing steps: Jensen-Shannon divergence served to quantify pairwise repertoire overlap between tissues, with 0 meaning identical and 1 meaning complete divergence. Tissues were clustered by single-linkage agglomerative hierarchical clustering of pairwise JSD values and displayed as dendrograms. GLIPH2 was applied to all patient samples using simulation_depth 1000, kmer_min_depth 3, and cdr3_length_cutoff 8, and only groups with more than two unique CDR3s were retained. In a standardized tissue-overlap score, Jaccard GLIPH-group overlap across patients was extrapolated to a standard repertoire size of 1000 clones. Associations of diversity with clinical or experimental variables used linear mixed-effect models with tissue fixed effects and individual random effects. As stored in TCRdb, this immuneACCESS dataset retains in-frame rearrangements with V and J assigned. A fraction of the clones does not appear; measured against another copy, unresolved V genes explain less than half of the discrepancy, and the remainder lacks a known reason. Clonal size and the V and J genes are those of that table, whereas D and trimming came from the DNA. In all, the sample holds about 22,000 clones, and over 55% of those were seen once. Clones ranked in the top ten supply around 0.62% of the sample.

In its sample, this clone was seen once. Its antigen remains undetermined. The gene names and germline sequences used here belong to the mouse. The read finishes 1 residue shy of the CDR3 end, and the germline J gene is used to complete it. Before genomic DNA isolation with the DNeasy Blood & Tissue Kit, mouse tissues were minced using razor blades in buffered saline. The CDR3 sequence holds 14 residues, the cysteine and phenylalanine included. Only the CDR3 bases that were read are kept: 39 of them, in frame from base 1. Trimming takes 4 bases from V and 2 bases from J, and the germline ends sit 9 bases apart. The germline V gene encodes CDR1 MSHET and CDR2 SYDVDS.

This TCR was sampled from a female BALB/c mouse in good health. Members of this strain share the MHC haplotype H2-d. The sample consisted of spleen. This receptor chain uses TRBV29 and TRBJ2-1; the D gene cannot be resolved reliably. The CDR3 protein: CASSSYSDYAEQFF. The DNA read from the CDR3 is TGTGCTAGCAGTTCTTACAGCGACTATGCTGAGCAGTTC.